This T cell receptor beta chain derives from a study of shared clonotypes between healthy human individuals. Looking at the study overall: Donor ages ranged 18 to 49 years: a couple of women, a few men.

Assay used: immunoSEQ multiplex PCR; TCRdb lists only in-frame clones, some missing. In the table there are approximately 2.5 million clones, around nine tenths of which are singletons. V shed 2 bases, J shed 4 bases, and the junction held 8 bases outside the gene matches. Germline CDR1 reads SGHAT; CDR2 reads FQNNGV. The CDR3 is 16 residues long. The chain employs TRBV11-2 and TRBJ2-7; 10 bases align to TRBD2. This sequence originates from a man aged 18 to 30 in good health. Sequencing input: naive CD4+ T cells sorted from blood. Subset specified: CD45RA+ positively selected. DNA for the CDR3: TGTGCCAGCAGCTTATCGGTGAGCGGGAGGGGGTACGAGCAGTACTTC. It yields the protein CASSLSVSGRGYEQYF.